Presented here are 16 T cell receptor beta chains from one specimen sequenced in a study of CD8+CD57+ T cells in acquired aplastic anemia. TCR beta VDJ and CDR3 profiles were obtained from a genomic DNA template. MiXCR, applied by TCRdb to the reads, yields one record per CDR3 protein. The data contain approximately 65,000 distinct CDR3 sequences, less than 65% of them seen just once; the ten biggest clones take up 2% to 2.5%. The material sequenced was sorted CD4+, CD8+, or CD8+CD57+ T cells (not recorded which) from PBMCs. Receptors originate from a human donor in good health, serving as a control.

This clonotype was observed a single time. The chain employs TRBV9 and TRBJ2-7; 10 bases agree with TRBD1. This CDR3 has 14 amino acids. With 3 bases clipped from V and 4 bases from J, the junction kept 4 bases outside the gene matches. In germline, CDR1 is SGDLS, CDR2 YYNGEE. The CDR3 is CASSEGQGIYEQYF. DNA for the CDR3: TGTGCCAGCAGCGAGGGACAGGGGATTTACGAGCAGTACTTC.

The chain combines TRBV15 with TRBJ1-5; D might be TRBD1 (5 bases). Trimming removed 8 bases from V and 0 bases from J, with 8 bases in between. CDR3 size: 13 residues. CDR1 is LNHNV and CDR2 is YYDKDF in the germline V gene (reference sequence). CDR3 DNA: TGTGCCACCGTCAGGGATAGCAATCAGCCCCAGCATTTT. Amino acid sequence: CATVRDSNQPQHF.

This clonotype was seen a handful of times. This chain links TRBV19 with TRBJ2-3, with 7 bases aligning to TRBD2. J was trimmed by 2 bases and V by 7 bases; bases with no gene match: 12. CDR3 length equals 16 residues. The germline CDR1 and CDR2 sequences are LNHDA and SQIVND (reference sequence). CDR3 bases: TGTGCCAGTATGAGGCGGGGAGGGGCGTCCACAGATACGCAGTATTTT. Its protein is CASMRRGGASTDTQYF.

This clonotype was detected many times. V is TRBV6-1 and J is TRBJ2-7; D is perhaps TRBD1 (5 bases). This CDR3 is built from 14 residues. CDR1 MNHNS and CDR2 SASEGT come from the germline V gene. Trimming stripped 2 bases from V and 0 bases from J, with 8 bases between. The CDR3 region has the DNA TGTGCCAGCAGTGAAAGGGGCAGCTCCTACGAGCAGTACTTC. Amino acids: CASSERGSSYEQYF.

The table lists this clonotype with many counts. The genes are TRBV7-8 and TRBJ1-2; a weak D match, TRBD1 (6 bases). Germline lookup yields CDR1 SGHVS and CDR2 FQNEAQ. This CDR3 is 14 amino acids long. V was clipped by 5 bases and J by 4 bases, with 14 bases between them. The CDR3 DNA reads TGTGCCAGCAGCGCACAGGGATGGGGCTATGGCTACACCTTC. Its translation is CASSAQGWGYGYTF. The entire variable domain, with the rest obtained from reference TRBV7-8 and TRBJ1-2, is as follows: GAGVSQSPRYKVAKRGQDVALRCDPISGHVSLFWYQQALGQGPEFLTYFQNEAQLDKSGLPSDRFFAERPEGSVSTLKIQRTQQEDSAVYLCASSAQGWGYGYTFGSGTRLTVV.

This clonotype was seen many times. The genes are TRBV20-1 and TRBJ1-4, with 7 bases identical to TRBD1. CDR3 length: 14 residues. Germline lookup yields CDR1 DFQATT and CDR2 SNEGSKA (reference sequence). CDR3 in amino acids: CSCPQGPTNEKLFF. CDR3 coding DNA: TGCAGCTGCCCACAGGGGCCAACTAATGAAAAACTGTTTTTT.

A remark on this clonotype: The junction departs from germline at one end; a sequencing error may be responsible. V is TRBV11-1 and J is TRBJ2-7; maybe TRBD1 (6 bases). CDR1 is SGHAT, CDR2 FQDESV, per germline (reference sequence). This CDR3 region has 16 residues. The CDR3 DNA follows: TGTCCCAGCAGCTTAGCCTTTGGGGGCAGTCTCTACGAGCAGTACTTC. Its protein is CPSSLAFGGSLYEQYF. Based on the CDR3 plus reference TRBV11-1 and TRBJ2-7, the full variable domain is EAEVAQSPRYKITEKSQAVAFWCDPISGHATLYWYRQILGQGPELLVQFQDESVVDDSQLPKDRFSAERLKGVDSTLKIQPAELGDSAMYLCPSSLAFGGSLYEQYFGPGTRLTVT.

This chain links TRBV11-2 with TRBJ2-1; 8 bases agree with TRBD2. J gave up 4 bases and V 6 bases, and 8 bases lay outside the gene matches. The CDR3 contains 15 residues. From germline, CDR1 is SGHAT and CDR2 FQNNGV. For the CDR3, the DNA is TGTGCCAGCAGGCCAGCGGGGGCCATGTACAATGAGCAGTTCTTC. This sequence encodes CASRPAGAMYNEQFF. The full variable domain, in which reference TRBV11-2 and TRBJ2-1 provide the parts outside the CDR3, is EAGVAQSPRYKIIEKRQSVAFWCNPISGHATLYWYQQILGQGPKLLIQFQNNGVVDDSQLPKDRFSAERLKGVDSTLKIQPAKLEDSAVYLCASRPAGAMYNEQFFGPGTRLTVL.

This rearrangement joins TRBV29-1 to TRBJ1-2; tentatively, D is TRBD1 (5 bases). This CDR3 comprises 13 residues. From germline, CDR1 is SQVTM and CDR2 ANQGSEA. The germline V and J ends were trimmed by 4 bases and 1 base, with 10 bases remaining between them. Here the CDR3 reads CSVVATVNYGYTF. DNA for the CDR3: TGCAGCGTTGTCGCGACAGTTAACTATGGCTACACCTTC.

The chain joins TRBV19 to TRBJ2-1; 13 nucleotides line up with TRBD2. CDR1 LNHDA and CDR2 SQIVND come from the germline V gene (reference sequence). CDR3 size: 15 residues. V was clipped by 3 bases and J by 8 bases; unmatched bases: 4. Written as DNA, the CDR3 is TGTGCCAGTAGTATCGGGACTAGCGGGACTGATGAGCAGTTCTTC. It is translated as CASSIGTSGTDEQFF.

In this sample, this clonotype turned up many times. The CDR3 sequence: CASSLGRSSGANVLTF. The CDR3 DNA is TGTGCCAGCAGCCTTGGACGGAGCTCTGGGGCCAACGTCCTGACTTTC. The chain couples TRBV3-1 to TRBJ2-6; D is uncertain. Germline assignment: CDR1 LGHDT and CDR2 YNNKEL (reference sequence). This CDR3 comprises 16 residues. Trimming stripped 4 bases from V and 0 bases from J, with 10 bases between.

The chain uses TRBV29-1 and TRBJ2-1, with TRBD1 matching 10 bases. Germline loops: CDR1 SQVTM, CDR2 ANQGSEA. CDR3 length equals 13 residues. V shed 5 bases, J shed 5 bases, and the junction held 3 bases outside the gene matches. CDR3: CSVYGTGDNEQFF. In DNA form, the CDR3 reads TGCAGCGTTTACGGGACAGGGGACAATGAGCAGTTCTTC.

V usage is TRBV4-2 and J usage is TRBJ2-3, with 8 bases matching TRBD1. V gave up 4 bases and J gave up 3 bases; unmatched junction bases: 21. Germline V gene data show CDR1 as LGHNA and CDR2 as YNFKEQ. This CDR3 has 20 residues. The CDR3 region is CASSLRASSIPTGDTDTQYF. The CDR3 coding sequence is TGTGCCAGCAGCCTCCGTGCCAGCAGCATCCCGACAGGGGATACAGATACGCAGTATTTT.

J is TRBJ2-7 and V is TRBV29-1; 15 bases map to TRBD2. V lost 5 bases and J lost 7; bases outside the gene matches: 6. This CDR3 contains 14 residues. Looked up from germline, CDR1 is SQVTM and CDR2 is ANQGSEA. The CDR3 loop reads CSVLGTSGGREQYF. CDR3 DNA: TGCAGCGTTCTCGGGACTAGCGGGGGGAGGGAGCAGTACTTC.

This clonotype was seen ten or more times. V is TRBV19 and J is TRBJ1-3; unclear D gene. Germline CDR1 LNHDA, CDR2 SQIVND (reference sequence). The CDR3 has 15 residues. V lost 4 bases to trimming and J lost 4 bases, with 14 bases between them. The CDR3 is CASSTPPVLGNTIYF. The CDR3 nucleotides read TGTGCCAGTAGTACCCCGCCGGTGCTGGGAAACACCATATATTTT.

This clonotype was seen many times. V usage is TRBV3-1 and J usage is TRBJ2-3, with 10 bases matching TRBD2. The CDR3 is 15 residues long. V trimming: 5 bases; J trimming: 3 bases; junction bases outside the gene matches: 5. CDR1 LGHDT and CDR2 YNNKEL come from the germline V gene (reference sequence). CDR3 nucleotides: TGTGCCAGCAGCTTCGGACTAGCGGAAACAGATACGCAGTATTTT. Its translation is CASSFGLAETDTQYF.